This T cell receptor (beta chain) was found in a study of blood T cell repertoires in COVID-19. Overall study context: From T cells, B-cell-depleted T cells, or PBMCs came the material, which was cDNA or gDNA.

In the original processing: Amplification of reference gene primers was used by the study to estimate nucleated cell counts. Clones were read by immunoSEQ multiplex PCR, and TCRdb kept only the in-frame ones, dropping some. The D gene and trimming were derived from the DNA, and the V and J assignments and clone size from that table. The sample contains about 110,000 clones, over 80% of which appear only once. Germline loops: CDR1 MGHDK, CDR2 SYGVNS. This CDR3 is built from 13 residues. Between the trimmed V and J ends, which lost 3 bases and 7 bases, there was a span of 12 bases. The TCR sequence derives from a woman between 65 and 79 years old with acute or convalescent COVID-19. The specimen was peripheral blood. The genes are TRBV25-1 and TRBJ1-1, with D tentatively TRBD1 (5 bases). This CDR3 is CASSDSDRLEAFF. CDR3 sequence (DNA): TGTGCCAGCAGTGACTCAGACAGACTTGAAGCTTTCTTT.